The 26 T cell receptor beta chains below were found in one sample sequenced in a study of control samples from healthy donors and cancer patients. Using immunoSEQ multiplex PCR, the repertoire was profiled, and TCRdb retains in-frame clones only, with some absent. The table has 78,000 or so clones, 75% to 90% seen once. Sample: blood. These receptors were taken from a man aged 50 or older in good health.

This clone was detected once. The chain combines TRBV9 with TRBJ1-6, with D perhaps TRBD1 (6 bases). V lost 5 bases, J lost 8 bases, and 17 bases lay in between. This CDR3 contains 15 residues. Germline values: CDR1 SGDLS, CDR2 YYNGEE. CDR3 protein: CASSLSGVGDSPLHF. CDR3 bases: TGTGCCAGCAGTCTATCAGGGGTAGGGGATTCACCCCTCCACTTT.

This chain joins TRBV7-2 and TRBJ2-1; 11 bases are shared with TRBD2. This CDR3 is built from 19 residues. Germline CDR1 and CDR2: SGHTA and FQGNSA. The V segment lost 0 bases and the J segment 4 bases; nucleotides outside the gene matches: 11. CDR3 amino acids: CASSLALSGGTSGYNEQFF. CDR3 sequence (DNA): TGTGCCAGCAGCTTAGCTCTCTCCGGTGGGACTAGCGGTTACAATGAGCAGTTCTTC. The full variable domain, its missing parts supplied by reference TRBV7-2 and TRBJ2-1, is GAGVSQSPSNKVTEKGKDVELRCDPISGHTALYWYRQSLGQGLEFLIYFQGNSAPDKSGLPSDRFSAERTGGSVSTLTIQRTQQEDSAVYLCASSLALSGGTSGYNEQFFGPGTRLTVL.

The V call is TRBV30, the J call TRBJ1-1, with a possible D match to TRBD1 (5 bases). Trimming left V 5 bases short and J 0 bases short, with 13 bases between. The CDR3 covers 14 residues. From germline, CDR1 is GTSNPN and CDR2 SVGIG (reference sequence). The CDR3 protein is CAWGPGRMNTEAFF. CDR3 coding DNA: TGTGCCTGGGGACCGGGACGGATGAACACTGAAGCTTTCTTT.

The V call is TRBV30, the J call TRBJ2-7; 10 nucleotides agree with TRBD2. Germline V gene sequence: CDR1 GTSNPN, CDR2 SVGIG (reference sequence). Unmatched junction bases numbered 5, after V lost 1 base and J lost 5 bases. This CDR3 is built from 14 residues. CDR3 sequence: CAWSAGTSVHEQYF. The DNA of the CDR3 is TGTGCCTGGAGTGCCGGGACTAGCGTCCACGAGCAGTACTTC.

The chain carries TRBV6-5 and TRBJ2-6; D is undetermined. The V end lost 9 bases, the J end lost 0 bases, and 12 bases lay between the germline ends. This CDR3 has 15 amino acids. Germline values: CDR1 MNHEY, CDR2 SVGAGI. CDR3 DNA sequence: TGTGCCAGTTTACTAATGAGCTCTGGGGCCAACGTCCTGACTTTC. It is translated as CASLLMSSGANVLTF.

V and J are TRBV19 and TRBJ2-6, with D unclear. The CDR3 loop spans 14 amino acids. Trimming left V 5 bases short and J 4 bases short, with 9 bases between. Germline values: CDR1 LNHDA, CDR2 SQIVND (reference sequence). The DNA for the CDR3 is TGTGCCAGTAGTCGATACCCCGGGGCCAACGTCCTGACTTTC. Amino acids: CASSRYPGANVLTF.

The chain is built from TRBV29-1 and TRBJ1-1; 9 nucleotides line up with TRBD1. Germline V lookup: CDR1 SQVTM, CDR2 ANQGSEA. Germline trimming cut 6 bases from V and 3 bases from J; bases unmatched to any gene: 5. The CDR3 is 13 residues long. The CDR3 DNA follows: TGCAGCGTCAGGACAGGGGTCCACACTGAAGCTTTCTTT. Translating gives CSVRTGVHTEAFF.

The chain joins TRBV5-4 to TRBJ2-3; D gene unclear. The CDR3 consists of 15 residues. Trimming pared 2 bases from V and 0 bases from J, leaving 10 bases between. Germline CDR1 and CDR2: SGHNT and YYREEE (reference sequence). CDR3 nucleotide sequence: TGTGCCAGCAGCTTTTTCTCATATAGCACAGATACGCAGTATTTT. Protein sequence: CASSFFSYSTDTQYF.

J is TRBJ2-2 and V is TRBV11-2, with 8 bases identical to TRBD1. J lost 6 bases, V lost 3 bases, and 6 bases had no gene match. Germline V lookup: CDR1 SGHAT, CDR2 FQNNGV. This CDR3 contains 15 residues. In DNA form, the CDR3 reads TGTGCCAGCAGCTTGGGGGGACAGGTGGCCGGGGAGCTGTTTTTT. Its translation is CASSLGGQVAGELFF.

The CDR3: CASSSGPGPWETQYF. The CDR3 nucleotides read TGTGCCAGCAGTAGTGGACCGGGACCATGGGAGACCCAGTACTTC. The gene calls are TRBV27 and TRBJ2-5; D is perhaps TRBD1 or TRBD2 (5 bases each). Germline V CDR1 and CDR2: MNHEY, SMNVEV (reference sequence). V was clipped by 5 bases and J by 5 bases, with 18 bases between them. The CDR3 extends over 15 amino acids.

This chain connects TRBV19 to TRBJ2-3; perhaps TRBD1 as D (6 bases). CDR3 length equals 12 residues. Germline CDR1 LNHDA, CDR2 SQIVND (reference sequence). Deletions cut 7 bases from V and 1 base from J, with 6 bases between. The CDR3: CASKGGTDTQYF. The CDR3 DNA sequence: TGTGCCAGTAAGGGGGGCACAGATACGCAGTATTTT.

The chain recombines TRBV19 with TRBJ2-2; 9 bases are a match to TRBD1. The CDR3 has 15 residues. The V and J ends lost 4 bases and 0 bases, in that order; junction bases with no gene match: 0. CDR1 and CDR2 from the germline V gene are LNHDA and SQIVND (reference sequence). The DNA of the CDR3 is TGTGCCAGTAGTAGGGACAGGGCGAACACCGGGGAGCTGTTTTTT. This codes for CASSRDRANTGELFF.

The CDR3 is CASSPASGLAGYYEQYF. In DNA, the CDR3 is TGTGCCAGCAGTCCAGCCTCAGGACTAGCGGGATACTACGAGCAGTACTTC. This chain connects TRBV28 to TRBJ2-7; 12 bases fit TRBD2. V gave up 5 bases and J gave up 3 bases; unmatched junction bases: 11. Germline CDR1 reads MDHEN; CDR2 reads SYDVKM. This CDR3 has 17 residues.

This chain links TRBV10-3 with TRBJ1-1; 7 bases match TRBD1. V trimming: 3 bases; J trimming: 5 bases; junction bases outside the gene matches: 12. The CDR3 sequence is 16 residues long. Germline V lookup: CDR1 ENHRY, CDR2 SYGVKD. As DNA, the CDR3 is TGTGCCATCAGTGACCACGAGACAGGGACGAAAACTGAAGCTTTCTTT. Its protein product is CAISDHETGTKTEAFF.

V is TRBV13 and J is TRBJ2-7; no definite D call. V was cut by 2 bases and J by 0 bases, with 8 bases left in between. The V gene's germline CDR1 is PRHDT and CDR2 FYEKMQ (reference sequence). CDR3 size: 14 residues. This chain's CDR3 is CASSLLESSYEQYF. The CDR3 DNA is TGTGCCAGCAGCTTACTGGAAAGCTCCTACGAGCAGTACTTC.

V usage is TRBV9 and J usage is TRBJ2-2; TRBD1 agrees at 12 bases. CDR1 and CDR2 (germline): SGDLS, YYNGEE. The CDR3 contains 17 residues. V lost 2 bases, J lost 3 bases, and 5 bases stayed unmatched. CDR3 loop: CASSVGGQGAHTGELFF. The CDR3 nucleotides are TGTGCCAGCAGCGTCGGGGGACAGGGGGCCCACACCGGGGAGCTGTTTTTT.

V is TRBV7-8 and J is TRBJ2-1; no reliable D call. Germline values: CDR1 SGHVS, CDR2 FQNEAQ. Trimming took off 1 base at V and 0 bases at J, with 10 bases between the two ends. The CDR3 loop spans 16 amino acids. The CDR3 reads CASSLEVRSSYNEQFF. Here the CDR3 DNA reads TGTGCCAGCAGCTTAGAAGTCCGTAGCTCCTACAATGAGCAGTTCTTC.

The V gene is TRBV24-1, the J gene TRBJ2-7; tentatively, D is TRBD1 (5 bases). This CDR3 is 15 amino acids long. Germline values: CDR1 KGHDR, CDR2 SFDVKD. The V end lost 2 bases, the J end lost 0 bases, and 10 bases lay between the germline ends. The CDR3 here is CATSDSRGSSYEQYF. The CDR3 DNA reads TGTGCCACCAGTGATTCAAGGGGAAGCTCCTACGAGCAGTACTTC.

V usage is TRBV12-3 or TRBV12-4 and J usage is TRBJ1-1; no clear D. This CDR3 spans 13 amino acids. Between the trimmed V and J ends, which lost 1 base and 1 base, there was a span of 4 bases. Here the CDR3 DNA reads TGTGCCAGCAGTTTAGAGGAGAACACTGAAGCTTTCTTT. The encoded protein is CASSLEENTEAFF.

The chain employs TRBV7-2 and TRBJ1-5; D gene ambiguous. The CDR3 is 13 amino acids. Trimming removed 5 bases at V and 1 base at J, with 6 bases between. Looked up from germline, CDR1 is SGHTA and CDR2 is FQGNSA. The CDR3 loop reads CASSANSNQPQHF. Here the CDR3 DNA reads TGTGCCAGCAGCGCCAACAGCAATCAGCCCCAGCATTTT.

V usage is TRBV3-1 (or the pseudogene TRBV3-2) and J usage is TRBJ1-1; D is unclear. Trimming left V 2 bases short and J 0 bases short, with 4 bases between. Looked up from germline, CDR1 is LGHDT and CDR2 is YNNKEL (reference sequence). This CDR3 has 13 amino acids. The CDR3 nucleotides read TGTGCCAGCAGCCAAAGAATGAACACTGAAGCTTTCTTT. Residues: CASSQRMNTEAFF.

The rearrangement joins TRBV7-2 to TRBJ2-1, with 9 bases identical to TRBD2. This CDR3 spans 17 amino acids. Germline assignment: CDR1 SGHTA and CDR2 FQGNSA. V was pared by 0 bases and J by 9 bases, with 12 bases of the junction left unmatched. CDR3 region: CASSLALVSGSKSEQFF. Here the CDR3 DNA reads TGTGCCAGCAGCTTAGCGCTCGTTAGCGGGAGTAAGAGTGAGCAGTTCTTC.

This clone appeared once. The J gene is TRBJ1-1, the V gene TRBV30, with a weak D call TRBD1 (6 bases). CDR1 and CDR2 (germline): GTSNPN, SVGIG (reference sequence). The CDR3 is 10 residues long. Trimming shortened V by 5 bases and J by 7 bases, and 8 bases separated the two germline ends. The CDR3 region is CAWGGVEAFF. The DNA for the CDR3 is TGTGCCTGGGGGGGCGTTGAAGCTTTCTTT.

The gene calls are TRBV5-4 and TRBJ2-1; D perhaps matches TRBD1 (6 bases). The germline V gene encodes CDR1 SGHNT and CDR2 YYREEE (reference sequence). Trimming pared 4 bases from V and 1 base from J, leaving 15 bases between. This CDR3 has 16 residues. CDR3 sequence reads: CASSQNDRRSYNEQFF. In DNA, the CDR3 is TGTGCCAGCAGCCAGAACGACAGGCGGTCCTACAATGAGCAGTTCTTC. The whole variable domain, filled in from reference TRBV5-4 and TRBJ2-1, reads ETGVTQSPTHLIKTRGQQVTLRCSSQSGHNTVSWYQQALGQGPQFIFQYYREEENGRGNFPPRFSGLQFPNYSSELNVNALELDDSALYLCASSQNDRRSYNEQFFGPGTRLTVL.

This clone came up once. This chain connects TRBV19 to TRBJ1-1, with 7 bases lining up with TRBD1. This CDR3 is 14 amino acids long. The junction had 10 bases not matched to a gene; V was cut back by 6 bases and J by 6 bases. The germline CDR1 and CDR2 sequences are LNHDA and SQIVND (reference sequence). CDR3 bases: TGTGCCAGTAGGGCGCAGGGGGTGAAGGCTGAAGCTTTCTTT. It specifies CASRAQGVKAEAFF.

This clone occurred once. The gene calls are TRBV6-4 and TRBJ1-2, with 9 bases identical to TRBD1. V dropped 5 bases and J dropped 7; count of bases not matched to a gene: 8. The CDR3 has 14 amino acids. Germline V gene data show CDR1 as MRHNA and CDR2 as SNTAGT. The CDR3 spells CASSKAGQGFGYTF. The DNA of the CDR3 is TGTGCCAGCAGTAAGGCGGGACAGGGATTTGGCTACACCTTC.